Below, one TCR beta chain is given with its context. Which antigen it targets is not known. No per-base quality is available; no much larger clone lies one base away. This entry is derived from a study of PD-L1 blockade in urothelial cancer (dated by TCRdb to 2016 to 2017). General notes on the study: All patients started therapy in the mid-2010s and received atezolizumab 1,200 mg intravenously every 3 weeks. An ECOG performance status of 0 or 1 was recorded for the patients, and 0 to 3 prior chemotherapy regimens had been received by the patients. Blood samples yielded a median of roughly 140,000 T cells and more than 80,000 unique TCRs, with median clonality roughly 0.084. TCR sequencing covered pretreatment tumor samples and matched, serially collected peripheral blood taken before and after atezolizumab treatment. Around 30 patients had pretreatment blood TCR-seq, 24 had at least one posttreatment blood collection, and 24 had tumor TCR-seq. Some ten patients reached durable clinical benefit, while 15 to 25 patients did not. Whole exome sequencing and RNA sequencing of pretreatment tumors were performed alongside TCR sequencing in the same patients. The study was an exploratory multi-omic analysis of somatic, immune and clinical correlates of response to PD-L1 blockade with atezolizumab in urothelial cancer. Blood samples were analyzed at 3 weeks after treatment start (second dose) and at 6 weeks after treatment start. Durable clinical benefit was defined as progression-free survival longer than 6 months, and TCR features were also tested against progression-free and overall survival. About 85% of the roughly 29 patients were identified as males with urothelial cancer of bladder origin, and a prior smoking history was reported by 18 of 29 patients.

Each PCR received spiked-in synthetic TCR analog templates so that absolute template abundance could be estimated from read counts. The immunoSEQ assay used bias-controlled V and J gene primers to amplify TCRbeta CDR3 regions from genomic DNA. Sequencing of rearranged TCRbeta segments was done at approximately 20X coverage. Regarding the original processing steps: Clustering was used to correct sequencing errors, and CDR3s were annotated against IMGT so that V, D and J genes could be assigned. Only productive TCRbeta rearrangements were used in downstream analyses, excluding out-of-frame or stop-codon sequences. Clonality was calculated as one minus the Shannon entropy normalized by the log of the number of unique productive sequences. Fisher's exact test with Benjamini-Hochberg correction, at a threshold of adjusted p below 0.01, was used to find clones that differed between time points or between blood and tumor. TCRdb mirrors the immuneACCESS table, restricted to in-frame sequences. Some clones are absent from its copies; in checked studies, under half trace to an unresolved V gene, and the reason for the others is unknown. The DNA gave D and trimming, while V, J and clone size come from that table. Across this sample there are tens of thousands of clones, with roughly 88% seen only once. Around 4.8% of the sample lies in the top ten.

The full study reports these points: Because the sample size was small (n of about 30) and many of the analyses were exploratory, the results are meant to be hypothesis-generating. Among patients with durable benefit, tumor-associated TCR clones showed greater expansion in peripheral blood 3 weeks after treatment started (n ≈ 20, p = 0.022). A pretreatment peripheral blood TCR clonality below the median was linked to improved progression-free and overall survival.

The meaning of the sample's time point label: pretreatment peripheral blood. A cohort of approximately 31 patients with locally advanced or metastatic urothelial carcinoma, treated at Memorial Sloan Kettering on a trial protocol, was included. Peripheral blood mononuclear cells were collected pretreatment and during treatment, with between 1 and 8 total time points obtained per patient. The Qiagen DNeasy Blood extraction kit was used to purify genomic DNA from total PBMCs and tumor samples. Collected pretreatment and during treatment, PBMCs were isolated and stored as previously described. The input for sequencing was PBMCs, taken around atezolizumab (anti-PD-L1) treatment. The receptor comes from a man between 70 and 80 years old with urothelial cancer.

The DNA is as follows: TGTGCCAGCAGCCCCGGACTAGGAGTCTACGAGCAGTACTTC. It translates to CASSPGLGVYEQYF. This chain joins TRBV7-9 to TRBJ2-7; TRBD2 lines up with 7 middle nucleotides. The CDR3 sequence holds 14 residues, the cysteine and phenylalanine included. The DNA shown is the 42-base CDR3, in frame from base 1. In the germline V gene (reference sequence), CDR1 corresponds to SEHNR and CDR2 to FQNEAQ. V loses 5 bases at its end and J loses 3 bases; junction bases beyond the gene matches: 7.